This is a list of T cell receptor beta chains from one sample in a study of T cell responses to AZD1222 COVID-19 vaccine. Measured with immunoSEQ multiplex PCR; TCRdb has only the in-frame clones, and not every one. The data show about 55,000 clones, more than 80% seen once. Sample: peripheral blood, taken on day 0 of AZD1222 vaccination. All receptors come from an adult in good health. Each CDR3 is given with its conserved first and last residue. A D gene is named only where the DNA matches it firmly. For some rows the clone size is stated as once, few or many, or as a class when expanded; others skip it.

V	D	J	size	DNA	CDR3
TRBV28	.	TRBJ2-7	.	TGTGCCACCCTCAGTTCGGTCCAAGCAGGCTACGAGCAGTACTTC	CATLSSVQAGYEQYF
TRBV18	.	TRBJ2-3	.	TGTGCCAGCTCACCACCCCAAGATACGCAGTATTTT	CASSPPQDTQYF
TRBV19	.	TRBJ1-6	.	TGTGCCAGTAGGAAGGGCCATAATTCACCCCTCCACTTT	CASRKGHNSPLHF
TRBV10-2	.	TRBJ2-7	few	TGCGCCAGCAGTGAGCTGGTGGGATCTAGCAGGTACTTC	CASSELVGSSRYF
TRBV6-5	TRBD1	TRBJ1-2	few	TGTGCCAGCAGTTACCCAACAGGGGGTGGCTACACCTTC	CASSYPTGGGYTF
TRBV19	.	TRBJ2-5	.	TGTGCCAGTAAATATACGACAAAACAAGAGACCCAGTACTTC	CASKYTTKQETQYF
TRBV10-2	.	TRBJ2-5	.	TGCGCCAGCAGTGACCCGACCACCCGCTCAAGAGAGACCCAGTACTTC	CASSDPTTRSRETQYF
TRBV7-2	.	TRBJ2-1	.	TGTGCCAGCAGCTTAGCCTGGGGCGGAAACAATGAGCAGTTCTTC	CASSLAWGGNNEQFF
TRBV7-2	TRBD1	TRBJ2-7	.	TGTGCCAGCAGCCCCGGGACAGGGGGCTTCGACGAGCAGTACTTC	CASSPGTGGFDEQYF
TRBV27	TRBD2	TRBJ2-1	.	TGTGCCAGCAGTTTCTCTAGCGGGAGGGCCTACTCCTACAATGAGCAGTTCTTC	CASSFSSGRAYSYNEQFF
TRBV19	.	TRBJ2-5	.	TGTGCCAGTAGTTGGCAGGGGTCTACTCAAGAGACCCAGTACTTC	CASSWQGSTQETQYF
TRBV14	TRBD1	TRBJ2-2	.	TGTGCCAGCAGCAGGGGACAGGGCCGCACCGGGGAGCTGTTTTTT	CASSRGQGRTGELFF
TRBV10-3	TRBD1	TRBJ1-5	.	TGTGCCATCAGGACGGGACAGTATCAGCCCCAGCATTTT	CAIRTGQYQPQHF
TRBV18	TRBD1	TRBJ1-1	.	TGTGCCAGCTCAAACCTGGGGGTCGGACAGGGGGCGGGTGGCACTGAAGCTTTCTTT	CASSNLGVGQGAGGTEAFF
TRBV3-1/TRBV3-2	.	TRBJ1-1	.	TGTGCCAGCAGCCAAGATTGGGGGGCCAACACTGAAGCTTTCTTT	CASSQDWGANTEAFF
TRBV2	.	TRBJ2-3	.	TGTGCCAGCAGTGACAGGGGCACAGATACGCAGTATTTT	CASSDRGTDTQYF
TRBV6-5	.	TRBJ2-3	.	TGTGCCAGCAGCCCCGCGTGGAGCACAGATACGCAGTATTTT	CASSPAWSTDTQYF